The clone carrying this TCR beta chain was counted between two and nine times. Its target is unknown. The entry originates in a study of human T cells and chemical hapten exposure. Study-wide context: Upper-back patch tests with 0.01% DPC were read at 6 days. A patient group, mainly female, showed alopecia areata, totalis or universalis.

Overall study results and limits: Donors were affected by alopecia, so their immune reaction might vary from that of healthy individuals.

TCRdb independently ran MiXCR on the RACE reads; one entry per CDR3 protein. The sample lists 100,000 to 150,000 distinct CDR3 sequences; around 11% were seen once. The germline CDR1 and CDR2 sequences are SNHLY and FYNNEI. This CDR3 has 15 residues. Unmatched junction bases numbered 9, after V lost 6 bases and J lost 5 bases. The sample's time point: patch test 3, about 24 weeks after DPC sensitization. Treatment denoted: therapeutic diphenylcyclopropenone sensitization with weekly scalp DPC. The origin of this receptor is a woman aged 45 to 65 with alopecia areata. Some clones in this sample may be carry-over from other donors' samples. This sample comprised whole blood, obtained in connection with sensitization to the hapten diphenylcyclopropenone (DPC). The chain recombines TRBV2 with TRBJ2-3; TRBD1 matches 9 bases. The CDR3 DNA follows: TGTGCCAGCAGCCGGACAGGGGATGGAAGAGATACGCAGTATTTT. Translation: CASSRTGDGRDTQYF.